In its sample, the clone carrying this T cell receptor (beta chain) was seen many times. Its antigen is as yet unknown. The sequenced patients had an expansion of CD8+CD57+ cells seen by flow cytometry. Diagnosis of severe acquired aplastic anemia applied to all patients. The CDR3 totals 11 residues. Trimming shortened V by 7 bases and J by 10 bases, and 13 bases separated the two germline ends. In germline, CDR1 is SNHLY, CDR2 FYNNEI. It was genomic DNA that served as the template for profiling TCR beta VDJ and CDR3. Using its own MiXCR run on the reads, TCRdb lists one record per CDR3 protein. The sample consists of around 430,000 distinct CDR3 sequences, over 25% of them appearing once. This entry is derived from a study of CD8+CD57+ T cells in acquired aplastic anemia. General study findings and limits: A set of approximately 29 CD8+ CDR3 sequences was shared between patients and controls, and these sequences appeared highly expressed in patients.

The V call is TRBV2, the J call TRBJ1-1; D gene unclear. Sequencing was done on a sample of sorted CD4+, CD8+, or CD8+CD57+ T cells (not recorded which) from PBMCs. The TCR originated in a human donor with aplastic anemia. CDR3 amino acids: CASKGRGRAFF. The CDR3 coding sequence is TGTGCCAGCAAGGGCCGCGGGAGAGCTTTCTTT. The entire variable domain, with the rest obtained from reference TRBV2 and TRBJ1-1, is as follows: EPEVTQTPSHQVTQMGQEVILRCVPISNHLYFYWYRQILGQKVEFLVSFYNNEISEKSEIFDDQFSVERPDGSNFTLKIRSTKLEDSAMYFCASKGRGRAFFGQGTRLTVV.